The 21 T cell receptor beta chains in this list originate from one sample, sequenced in a study of regulatory T cells in long-lasting Graves disease. For TCR beta, libraries came from iRepertoire HTBI primers and Arm-PCR of CDR3 regions. In TCRdb, the multiplex PCR reads were re-called with MiXCR into one record per CDR3 protein. The sample has roughly 500,000 distinct CDR3 sequences, 12% seen once. Time point denoted: newly diagnosed GD, antithyroid drugs for less than 3 months. RNA isolated from PBMCs was used to make the TCR library. These data were likewise used in another study, on T cells in Graves' hyperthyroidism and ophthalmopathy.

The sequencing used peripheral blood mononuclear cells (PBMCs), collected at new diagnosis, from a patient treated with antithyroid drugs. These receptors all stem from a woman in her thirties with Graves disease.

Only a few counts were recorded for this clonotype. The V and J genes are TRBV9 and TRBJ2-2; possibly TRBD1 for D (5 bases). V was trimmed by 2 bases and J by 4 bases, leaving 12 bases between them. The CDR3 extends over 15 amino acids. CDR1 is SGDLS, CDR2 YYNGEE, per germline. The CDR3 sequence is CASSVWGSTTGELFF. The CDR3 coding sequence is TGTGCCAGCAGCGTTTGGGGCTCGACCACCGGGGAGCTGTTTTTT.

This clonotype was seen at least ten times. This chain joins TRBV29-1 and TRBJ2-1, with D tentatively TRBD2 (5 bases). This CDR3 has 14 residues. Per germline, CDR1 SQVTM and CDR2 ANQGSEA. CDR3 residues: CTLREKSVYDEQFF. CDR3 bases: TGCACTCTGAGGGAGAAGAGTGTTTACGATGAGCAGTTCTTC.

This clonotype appeared many times. This chain uses TRBV7-9 with TRBJ2-6, with 7 bases lining up with TRBD2. CDR1 and CDR2 from the germline V gene are SEHNR and FQNEAQ (reference sequence). Trimming at V came to 7 bases and at J to 0 bases, leaving 15 bases not matched to a gene. The CDR3 runs 19 residues. The CDR3 region is CASIGFQREAPSGANVLTF. Here the CDR3 DNA reads TGTGCCAGCATAGGTTTCCAACGGGAGGCCCCCTCTGGGGCCAACGTCCTGACTTTC.

The CDR3 DNA is TGTGCCAGCAGCTTAGTTCCCGGATACGAGCAGTACTTC. Protein sequence: CASSLVPGYEQYF. The chain uses TRBV11-2 and TRBJ2-7; no clear D gene. The germline CDR1 and CDR2 sequences are SGHAT and FQNNGV. V dropped 1 base and J dropped 4 bases, with 8 bases sitting between them. The CDR3 totals 13 residues.

This clonotype was recorded many times. The chain couples TRBV24-1 to TRBJ2-2, with unresolved D. Per germline, CDR1 KGHDR and CDR2 SFDVKD. The germline V and J ends were trimmed by 0 bases and 7 bases, with 8 bases remaining between them. This CDR3 is 14 amino acids long. For the CDR3, the DNA is TGTGCCACCAGTGATTTGGAGGACGGCGGGGAGCTGTTTTTT. It is translated as CATSDLEDGGELFF.

This clonotype was counted many times. The V gene is TRBV20-1, the J gene TRBJ2-1; possibly TRBD2 for D (6 bases). Trimming pared 4 bases from V and 8 bases from J, leaving 18 bases between. Germline CDR1 reads DFQATT; CDR2 reads SNEGSKA (reference sequence). CDR3 length: 14 amino acids. The CDR3 DNA follows: TGCAGTGCTAATTCAGGCGGGAATATAGATGAGCAGTTCTTC. Translation gives CSANSGGNIDEQFF.

The chain is built from TRBV7-3 and TRBJ2-1, with 12 positions matching TRBD2. The germline CDR1 and CDR2 sequences are SGHTA and FQGTGA. Unmatched junction bases numbered 5, after V lost 2 bases and J lost 9 bases. The CDR3 is 15 residues long. This CDR3 is CASSLGGLAGSEQFF. The CDR3 DNA reads TGTGCCAGCAGCTTAGGAGGACTAGCGGGAAGTGAGCAGTTCTTC.

This clonotype was recorded at least ten times. The V gene is TRBV28, the J gene TRBJ2-7; 9 bases are shared with TRBD1. In germline, CDR1 is MDHEN, CDR2 SYDVKM. V was clipped by 10 bases and J by 3 bases; unmatched bases: 10. The length of the CDR3 is 14 residues. The CDR3 bases are TGTGCCACCTTCCTCCCGGGACAGGGCTACGAGCAGTACTTC. It is translated as CATFLPGQGYEQYF.

This clonotype showed up just a few times. The chain joins TRBV5-1 to TRBJ2-5; 7 bases are shared with TRBD1. The CDR3 has 15 residues. After removal of 4 bases from V and 5 bases from J, the junction contained 11 bases not matched to a gene. Germline V gene sequence: CDR1 SGHRS, CDR2 YFSETQ. The CDR3 reads CASSPVQGSHETQYF. Here the CDR3 DNA reads TGCGCCAGCAGCCCCGTACAGGGGTCTCACGAGACCCAGTACTTC.

This clonotype showed up many times. This rearrangement joins TRBV6-1 to TRBJ1-2, with D perhaps TRBD1 (5 bases). CDR1 MNHNS and CDR2 SASEGT come from the germline V gene. V lost 2 bases and J lost 4, with 5 bases in between. The CDR3 is made up of 12 amino acids. CDR3: CASSEQGYGYTF. CDR3 sequence (DNA): TGTGCCAGCAGTGAACAGGGCTATGGCTACACCTTC.

The chain has TRBV7-9 and TRBJ2-5, with D possibly being TRBD2 (6 bases). Germline V gene sequence: CDR1 SEHNR, CDR2 FQNEAQ (reference sequence). The CDR3 totals 12 residues. V was shortened by 3 bases and J by 11 bases, with 13 bases between the two germline ends. CDR3 DNA sequence: TGTGCCAGCAGCTTTCCCGGGACTGGGCAGTACTTC. Translation gives CASSFPGTGQYF.

The chain recombines TRBV9 with TRBJ1-2, with D uncertain. V lost 0 bases, J lost 2 bases, and 14 bases lay in between. CDR1 is SGDLS, CDR2 YYNGEE, per germline. The CDR3 runs to 16 residues. The CDR3 spells CASSVGSRARNYGYTF. Written as DNA, the CDR3 is TGTGCCAGCAGCGTAGGGTCCCGGGCGAGGAACTATGGCTACACCTTC.

The chain links TRBV20-1 to TRBJ1-2; 7 bases fit TRBD1. From germline, CDR1 is DFQATT and CDR2 SNEGSKA (reference sequence). CDR3 length equals 14 residues. With 1 base clipped from V and 8 bases from J, the junction kept 10 bases outside the gene matches. Here the CDR3 DNA reads TGCAGTGCTAGAGCCGGAGGACAGGCGGGGGGCTACACCTTC. This encodes CSARAGGQAGGYTF.

V and J are TRBV5-6 and TRBJ1-5; no clear D. The CDR3 spans 15 residues. Germline V CDR1 and CDR2: SGHDT, YYEEEE. Deletions cut 0 bases from V and 5 bases from J, with 12 bases between. Here the CDR3 DNA reads TGTGCCAGCAGCTTGGAGTACACTAGAGATCAGCCCCAGCATTTT. This sequence encodes CASSLEYTRDQPQHF.

This clonotype has at least ten counts. The chain recombines TRBV20-1 with TRBJ2-5; D is uncertain. V was cut by 3 bases and J by 4 bases, with 12 bases left in between. The germline CDR1 and CDR2 sequences are DFQATT and SNEGSKA (reference sequence). The length of the CDR3 is 13 residues. The CDR3 reads CSARRIVRETQYF. Written as DNA, the CDR3 is TGCAGTGCTAGGAGGATTGTGAGAGAGACCCAGTACTTC.

The chain couples TRBV14 to TRBJ2-1; 11 positions match TRBD2. J gave up 15 bases and V 1 base, and 11 bases lay outside the gene matches. Looked up from germline, CDR1 is SGHDN and CDR2 is FVKESK. The CDR3 is made up of 15 amino acids. The CDR3 sequence: CASSQVSYSGRALFF. The CDR3 nucleotides are TGTGCCAGCAGCCAAGTTTCTTATAGCGGGAGGGCCTTGTTCTTC.

The CDR3 here is CASSLVVAGVSGEQFF. The CDR3 nucleotides are TGTGCCAGCAGCTTAGTTGTAGCGGGAGTGTCAGGGGAGCAGTTCTTC. The chain carries TRBV7-6 and TRBJ2-1; 9 bases are shared with TRBD2. The V gene end was trimmed by 1 base and the J gene end by 10 bases; junction bases not matched to a gene: 11. The length of the CDR3 is 16 residues. The V gene's germline CDR1 is SGHVS and CDR2 FNYEAQ. The full variable domain, in which reference TRBV7-6 and TRBJ2-1 provide the parts outside the CDR3, is GAGVSQSPRYKVTKRGQDVALRCDPISGHVSLYWYRQALGQGPEFLTYFNYEAQQDKSGLPNDRFSAERPEGSISTLTIQRTEQRDSAMYRCASSLVVAGVSGEQFFGPGTRLTVL.

The chain links TRBV19 to TRBJ1-2; D gene ambiguous. This CDR3 is built from 13 residues. Germline V CDR1 and CDR2: LNHDA, SQIVND (reference sequence). The V gene lost 0 bases and the J gene lost 2 bases, with 4 bases spanning the gap. The CDR3, as DNA: TGTGCCAGTAGTATAGATCTCAACTATGGCTACACCTTC. Translating gives CASSIDLNYGYTF.

This clonotype was seen many times. V gene TRBV27 combines with J gene TRBJ2-1; 7 bases map to TRBD2. V trimming: 2 bases; J trimming: 3 bases; junction bases outside the gene matches: 1. The CDR3 totals 14 residues. Germline-derived CDR1 and CDR2 are MNHEY and SMNVEV (reference sequence). CDR3 sequence: CASSLRGVYNEQFF. CDR3 nucleotide sequence: TGTGCCAGCAGTTTACGGGGGGTCTACAATGAGCAGTTCTTC.

This clonotype showed up many times. V gene TRBV28 combines with J gene TRBJ2-2; 7 nucleotides match TRBD2. J gave up 0 bases and V 8 bases, and 9 bases lay outside the gene matches. In germline, CDR1 is MDHEN, CDR2 SYDVKM. The CDR3 has 16 amino acids. Written as DNA, the CDR3 is TGTGCCAGCGCTAGCGGTTTACTTTCGAACACCGGGGAGCTGTTTTTT. Translated, it gives CASASGLLSNTGELFF.

This clonotype was observed many times. The CDR3 sequence is CASRVWAGDDYEQYF. CDR3 DNA sequence: TGTGCCAGTAGGGTATGGGCGGGAGATGACTACGAGCAGTACTTC. The chain combines TRBV19 with TRBJ2-7, with 7 bases that match TRBD2. The CDR3 contains 15 residues. Germline-derived CDR1 and CDR2 are LNHDA and SQIVND (reference sequence). With V trimmed by 6 bases and J by 3 bases, 11 bases remained unmatched.